The clone carrying this T cell receptor (beta chain) was recorded many times. The sequenced fragment ends 3 residues before the CDR3 boundary, so the rest is inferred from the germline J gene. This sample is drawn from a study of T cell clonality in common variable immunodeficiency. CDR3 length: 14 amino acids. Trimming took 3 bases from V and 2 from J; bases not matched to a gene: 1. Sequencing used immunoSEQ multiplex PCR; TCRdb keeps in-frame clones, though not all of them. Sampling found 30,000 to 40,000 clones, none seen once. The receptor was derived from a person aged 18 to 75 in good health. The V call is TRBV12-3 or TRBV12-4, the J call TRBJ1-3, with 7 bases lining up with TRBD1. Sequenced: peripheral blood mononuclear cells. The chain's CDR3 is CASSLTGTGNTIYF. Incomplete CDR3 DNA: TGTGCCAGCAGTTTGACAGGGACTGGAAACACC.